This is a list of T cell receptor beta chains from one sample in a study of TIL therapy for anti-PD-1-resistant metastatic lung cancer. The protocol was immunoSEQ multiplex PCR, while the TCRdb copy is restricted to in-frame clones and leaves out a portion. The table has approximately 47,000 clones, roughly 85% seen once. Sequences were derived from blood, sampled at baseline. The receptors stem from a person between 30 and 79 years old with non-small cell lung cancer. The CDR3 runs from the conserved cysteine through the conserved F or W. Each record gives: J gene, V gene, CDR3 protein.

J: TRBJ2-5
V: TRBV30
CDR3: CAWSGLGETQYF

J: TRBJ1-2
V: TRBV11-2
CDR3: CASSLEQGFGYTF

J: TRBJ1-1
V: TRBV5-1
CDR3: CASSLAGITEAFF

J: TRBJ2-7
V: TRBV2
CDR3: CASKGMPVLAKHPYEQYF

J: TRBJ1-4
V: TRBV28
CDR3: CASSSPSEKLFF

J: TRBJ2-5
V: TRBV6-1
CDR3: CASRAGSQETQYF

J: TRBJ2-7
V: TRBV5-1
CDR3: CASSLVPGDRELYEQYF

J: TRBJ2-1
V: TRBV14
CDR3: CASSPSRLAGVNEQFF

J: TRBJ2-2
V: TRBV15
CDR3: CATSRDRRDTRVGELFF

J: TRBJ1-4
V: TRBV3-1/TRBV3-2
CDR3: CASSQAGGPGNEKLFF